This T cell receptor beta chain was documented in a study of CD8 T cells in Susac syndrome. Points from the study as a whole: An acknowledgment was made by the study that its TCR sequencing and HLA analysis involved relatively few individuals. In Susac syndrome, CD4+ T cell repertoires lacked any clonal expansion.

The CD8+ and CD4+ T cells were negatively isolated, with the TEMRA cells enriched by FACS. Reverse transcription of about 0.5 to 1 ug RNA used random hexamers. TCRdb independently ran MiXCR on the immunoSEQ multiplex PCR reads; one entry per CDR3 protein. This sample has about 190,000 distinct CDR3 sequences, with 90% to 96% found just once. To note about this clonotype: Its antigen is currently unknown.

The CDR3 loop spans 15 amino acids. Germline V lookup: CDR1 MGHRA, CDR2 YSYEKL. The V end was cut by 1 base, the J end by 10 bases, with 14 bases between. This rearrangement joins TRBV4-1 to TRBJ1-6; D gene ambiguous. The TCR sequence derives from a human donor with Susac syndrome. Sequencing was performed on CD4+ T cells from PBMCs. The CDR3 here is CASSQVSVGTSPLHF. As DNA, the CDR3 is TGCGCCAGCAGCCAAGTTTCGGTAGGAACGTCACCCCTCCACTTT.